This T cell receptor (beta chain) is from a study of CD8 T cells in Susac syndrome. RNA totalling about 0.45 to 1 ug underwent reverse transcription with random hexamers. TCRdb recomputed calls from the immunoSEQ multiplex PCR reads with MiXCR, one row per CDR3 protein. This table holds roughly 52,000 distinct CDR3 sequences, roughly 94% found once. This clonotype was seen more than once but under ten times. Germline V gives CDR1 SGDLS, CDR2 YYNGEE. Trimming took 0 bases from V and 1 from J, leaving 6 bases between them. The CDR3 loop spans 14 amino acids. This TCR derives from a human donor with Susac syndrome. The sequenced sample was CD8+ T cells from PBMCs. V gene TRBV9 combines with J gene TRBJ2-3; D not certain. The CDR3 DNA follows: TGTGCCAGCAGCGTAGTTGGGGGCACAGATACGCAGTATTTT. Amino acid sequence: CASSVVGGTDTQYF.